The rows below give T cell receptor beta chains drawn from one sample of a study of blood T cell repertoires in COVID-19. Produced via immunoSEQ multiplex PCR; TCRdb's table is partial and in-frame only. This table holds 120,000 to 150,000 clones, approximately 90% found once. The sample was peripheral blood. These receptor sequences come from a woman between 50 and 59 years old with active or convalescent COVID-19. Each CDR3 is given with its conserved first and last residue. D genes are given only for firm matches. Size is stated for part of the rows, as once, few or many counts, or as a class when the clone is expanded.

size | J | D | V | length | DNA | CDR3
NA | TRBJ1-1 | NA | TRBV27 | 15 | TGTGCCAGCAGTTTATCGAGCAGGGCCGGGACTGAAGCTTTCTTT | CASSLSSRAGTEAFF
NA | TRBJ1-2 | TRBD1 | TRBV4-3 | 17 | TGCGCCAGCAGCCGCGCCATGGAGGGGACAGGGTCCTATGGCTACACCTTC | CASSRAMEGTGSYGYTF
once | TRBJ1-4 | TRBD1 | TRBV24-1 | 18 | TGTGCCACCAGTGTTTCGGGACAGCCCAGCCGGGGTAATGAAAAACTGTTTTTT | CATSVSGQPSRGNEKLFF
NA | TRBJ1-2 | TRBD1 | TRBV10-3 | 13 | TGTGCCATCACCGGGACAGGGCTCTATGGCTACACCTTC | CAITGTGLYGYTF
NA | TRBJ1-2 | NA | TRBV5-6 | 15 | TGTGCCAGCAGCTTCTACACACAGGGTAACTATGGCTACACCTTC | CASSFYTQGNYGYTF
once | TRBJ2-1 | NA | TRBV6-5 | 14 | TGTGCCAGCAGCCGCGGGACCTGGGACAATGAGCAGTTCTTC | CASSRGTWDNEQFF
NA | TRBJ2-3 | TRBD2 | TRBV9 | 14 | TGTGCCAGCAGCGTAAGCGGGATCACAGATACGCAGTATTTT | CASSVSGITDTQYF
NA | TRBJ1-5 | NA | TRBV6-1 | 14 | TGTGCCAGCAGTGATCCTGCCGGTAATCAGCCCCAGCATTTT | CASSDPAGNQPQHF
NA | TRBJ1-1 | NA | TRBV7-2 | 13 | TGTGCCAGCAGCTTATGGCAGGGGACTGAAGCTTTCTTT | CASSLWQGTEAFF
NA | TRBJ1-5 | NA | TRBV7-9 | 13 | TGTGCCAGCAGCTTAGGGGTAGCCCAGCCCCAGCATTTT | CASSLGVAQPQHF
NA | TRBJ2-1 | TRBD2 | TRBV4-2 | 16 | TGTGCCAGCAGCCCTTTAGCGGGGAGAGATTACAATGAGCAGTTCTTC | CASSPLAGRDYNEQFF
NA | TRBJ2-2 | NA | TRBV7-2 | 16 | TGTGCCAGCAGCTCCTCAGGTTCGACGAACACCGGGGAGCTGTTTTTT | CASSSSGSTNTGELFF
NA | TRBJ1-1 | NA | TRBV10-1 | 13 | TGCGCCAGCAGTGAGTCGGGCCGGGGGGGAGCTTTCTTT | CASSESGRGGAFF
NA | TRBJ2-3 | NA | TRBV4-3 | 15 | TGCGCCAGCAGCCAATCCCAGTTTCTCACTAATACGCAGTATTTT | CASSQSQFLTNTQYF
NA | TRBJ1-2 | TRBD1 | TRBV5-5 | 13 | TGTGCCAGCAGCGTGACAGGGGGCGATGGCTACACCTTC | CASSVTGGDGYTF